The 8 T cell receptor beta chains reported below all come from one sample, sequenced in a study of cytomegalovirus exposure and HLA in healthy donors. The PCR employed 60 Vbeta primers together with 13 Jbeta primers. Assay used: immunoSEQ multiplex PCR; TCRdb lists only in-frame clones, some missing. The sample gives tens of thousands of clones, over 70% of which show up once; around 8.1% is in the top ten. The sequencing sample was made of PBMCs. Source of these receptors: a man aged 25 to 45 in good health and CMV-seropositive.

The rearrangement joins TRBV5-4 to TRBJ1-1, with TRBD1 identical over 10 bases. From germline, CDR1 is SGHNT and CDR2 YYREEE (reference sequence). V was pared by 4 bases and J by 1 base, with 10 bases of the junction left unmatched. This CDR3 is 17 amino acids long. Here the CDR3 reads CASSRRDRGPSNTEAFF. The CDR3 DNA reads TGTGCCAGCAGCCGTCGAGACAGGGGGCCGTCGAACACTGAAGCTTTCTTT. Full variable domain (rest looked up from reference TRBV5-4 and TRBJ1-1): ETGVTQSPTHLIKTRGQQVTLRCSSQSGHNTVSWYQQALGQGPQFIFQYYREEENGRGNFPPRFSGLQFPNYSSELNVNALELDDSALYLCASSRRDRGPSNTEAFFGQGTRLTVV.

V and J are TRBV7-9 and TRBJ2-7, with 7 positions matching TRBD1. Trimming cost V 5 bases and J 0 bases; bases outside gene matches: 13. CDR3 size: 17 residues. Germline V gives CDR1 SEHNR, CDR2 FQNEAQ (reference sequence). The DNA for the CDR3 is TGTGCCAGCAGCCCTATATTCCGGGACAGCAGCTCCTACGAGCAGTACTTC. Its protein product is CASSPIFRDSSSYEQYF. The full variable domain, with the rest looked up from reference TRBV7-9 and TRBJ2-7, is DTGVSQNPRHKITKRGQNVTFRCDPISEHNRLYWYRQTLGQGPEFLTYFQNEAQLEKSRLLSDRFSAERPKGSFSTLEIQRTEQGDSAMYLCASSPIFRDSSSYEQYFGPGTRLTVT.

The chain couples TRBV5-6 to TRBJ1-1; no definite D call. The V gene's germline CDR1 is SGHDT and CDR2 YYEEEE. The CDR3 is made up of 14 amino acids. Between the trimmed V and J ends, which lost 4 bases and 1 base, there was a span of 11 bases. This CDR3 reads CASSQPGGNTEAFF. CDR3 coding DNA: TGTGCCAGCAGCCAGCCAGGTGGGAACACTGAAGCTTTCTTT.

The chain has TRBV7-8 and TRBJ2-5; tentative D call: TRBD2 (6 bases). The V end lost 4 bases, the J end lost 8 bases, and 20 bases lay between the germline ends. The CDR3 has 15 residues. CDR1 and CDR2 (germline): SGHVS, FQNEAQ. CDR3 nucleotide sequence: TGTGCCAGCAGCTGTGCGGGACGCACTGATTGCACCCAGTACTTC. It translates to CASSCAGRTDCTQYF.

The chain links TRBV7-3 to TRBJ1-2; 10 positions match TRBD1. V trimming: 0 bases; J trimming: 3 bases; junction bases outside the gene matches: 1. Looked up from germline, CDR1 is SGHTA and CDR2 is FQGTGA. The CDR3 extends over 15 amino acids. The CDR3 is CASSLTGTGDYGYTF. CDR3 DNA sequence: TGTGCCAGCAGCTTAACCGGGACAGGGGACTATGGCTACACCTTC.

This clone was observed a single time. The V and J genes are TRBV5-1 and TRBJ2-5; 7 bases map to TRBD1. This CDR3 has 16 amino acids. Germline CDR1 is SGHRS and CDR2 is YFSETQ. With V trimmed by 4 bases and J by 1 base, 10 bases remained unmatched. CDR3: CASSLNPGTVQETQYF. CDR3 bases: TGCGCCAGCAGCCTTAACCCCGGGACAGTCCAAGAGACCCAGTACTTC.

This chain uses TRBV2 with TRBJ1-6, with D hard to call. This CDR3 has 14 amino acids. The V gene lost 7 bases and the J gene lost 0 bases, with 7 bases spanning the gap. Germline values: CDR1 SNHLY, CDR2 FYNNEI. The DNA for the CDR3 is TGTGCCAGCATTACTAGCTCCTATAATTCACCCCTCCACTTT. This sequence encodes CASITSSYNSPLHF.

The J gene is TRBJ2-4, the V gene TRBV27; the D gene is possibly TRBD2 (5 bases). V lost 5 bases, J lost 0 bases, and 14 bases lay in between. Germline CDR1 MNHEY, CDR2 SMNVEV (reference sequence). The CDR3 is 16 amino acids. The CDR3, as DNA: TGTGCCAGCAGTCTGGACTCCAGAGTAGCCAAAAACATTCAGTACTTC. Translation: CASSLDSRVAKNIQYF.